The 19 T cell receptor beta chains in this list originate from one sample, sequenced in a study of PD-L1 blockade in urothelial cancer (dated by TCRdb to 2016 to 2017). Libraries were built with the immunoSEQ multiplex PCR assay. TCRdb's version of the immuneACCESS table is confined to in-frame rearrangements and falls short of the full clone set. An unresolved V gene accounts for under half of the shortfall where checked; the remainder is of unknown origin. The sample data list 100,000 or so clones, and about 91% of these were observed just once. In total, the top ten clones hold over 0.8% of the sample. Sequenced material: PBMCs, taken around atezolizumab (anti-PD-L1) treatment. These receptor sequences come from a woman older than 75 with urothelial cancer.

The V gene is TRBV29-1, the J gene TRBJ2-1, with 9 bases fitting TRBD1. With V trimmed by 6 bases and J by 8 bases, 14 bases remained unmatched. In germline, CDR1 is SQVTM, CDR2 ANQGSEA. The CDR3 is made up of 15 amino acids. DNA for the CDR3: TGCAGCGTCCCCCAGACAGGGGGTGTGATCGATGAGCAGTTCTTC. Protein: CSVPQTGGVIDEQFF.

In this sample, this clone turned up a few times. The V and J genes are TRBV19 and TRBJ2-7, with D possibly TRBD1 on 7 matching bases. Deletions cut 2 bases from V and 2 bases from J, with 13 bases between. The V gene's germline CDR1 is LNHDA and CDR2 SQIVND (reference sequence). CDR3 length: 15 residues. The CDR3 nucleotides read TGTGCCAGTAGTATAAGACAGGGAGGCCCCTACGAGCAGTACTTC. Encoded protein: CASSIRQGGPYEQYF.

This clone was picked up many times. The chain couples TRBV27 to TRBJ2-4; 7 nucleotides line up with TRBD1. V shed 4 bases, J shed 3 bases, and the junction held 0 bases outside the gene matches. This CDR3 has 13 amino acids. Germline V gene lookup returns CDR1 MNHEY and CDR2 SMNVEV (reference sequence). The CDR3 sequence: CASSWDSKNIQYF. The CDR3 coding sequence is TGTGCCAGCAGTTGGGACAGCAAAAACATTCAGTACTTC.

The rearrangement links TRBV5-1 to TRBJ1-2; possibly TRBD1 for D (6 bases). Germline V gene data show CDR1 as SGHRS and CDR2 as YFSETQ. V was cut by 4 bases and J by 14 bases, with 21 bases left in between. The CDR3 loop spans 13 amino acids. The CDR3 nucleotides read TGCGCCAGCAGCCCTGCCGGGGGGCTGGCTGGGACCTTC. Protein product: CASSPAGGLAGTF.

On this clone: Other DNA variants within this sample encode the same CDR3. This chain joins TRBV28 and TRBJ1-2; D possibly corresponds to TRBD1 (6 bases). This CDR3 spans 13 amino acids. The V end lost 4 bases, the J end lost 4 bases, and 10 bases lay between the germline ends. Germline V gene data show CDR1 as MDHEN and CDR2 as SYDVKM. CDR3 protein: CASSSGQLYGYTF. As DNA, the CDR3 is TGTGCCAGCAGTTCAGGACAGCTCTATGGCTACACCTTC.

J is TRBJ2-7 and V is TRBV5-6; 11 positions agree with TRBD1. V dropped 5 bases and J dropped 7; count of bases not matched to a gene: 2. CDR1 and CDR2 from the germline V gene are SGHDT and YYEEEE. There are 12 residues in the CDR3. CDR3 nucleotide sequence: TGTGCCAGCAGGGGGACAGGGGGAGAGCAGTACTTC. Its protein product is CASRGTGGEQYF.

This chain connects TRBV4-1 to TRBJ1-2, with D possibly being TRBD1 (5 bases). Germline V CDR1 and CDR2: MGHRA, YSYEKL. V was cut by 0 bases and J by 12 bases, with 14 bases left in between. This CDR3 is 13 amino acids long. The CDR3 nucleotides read TGCGCCAGCAGCCAAGATCGGGGGGACCGCAACACCTTC. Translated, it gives CASSQDRGDRNTF.

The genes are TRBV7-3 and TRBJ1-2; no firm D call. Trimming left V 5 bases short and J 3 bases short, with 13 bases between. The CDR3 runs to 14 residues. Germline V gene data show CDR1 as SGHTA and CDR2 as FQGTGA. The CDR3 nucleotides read TGTGCCAGCAGCCGCTCATCCGGGGACTATGGCTACACCTTC. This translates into CASSRSSGDYGYTF.

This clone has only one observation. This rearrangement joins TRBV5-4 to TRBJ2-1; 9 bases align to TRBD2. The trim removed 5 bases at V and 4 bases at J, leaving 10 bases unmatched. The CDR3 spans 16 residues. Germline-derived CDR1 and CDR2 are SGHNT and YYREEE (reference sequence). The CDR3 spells CASSPQASGAYNEQFF. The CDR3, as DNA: TGTGCCAGCAGTCCGCAGGCTAGCGGGGCTTACAATGAGCAGTTCTTC.

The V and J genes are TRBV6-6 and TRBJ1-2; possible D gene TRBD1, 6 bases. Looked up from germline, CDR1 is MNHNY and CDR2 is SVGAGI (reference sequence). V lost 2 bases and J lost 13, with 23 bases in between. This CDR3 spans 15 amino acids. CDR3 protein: CASSYPLTDSSGSTF. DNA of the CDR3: TGTGCCAGCAGTTACCCTCTCACGGACAGTTCAGGATCCACCTTC.

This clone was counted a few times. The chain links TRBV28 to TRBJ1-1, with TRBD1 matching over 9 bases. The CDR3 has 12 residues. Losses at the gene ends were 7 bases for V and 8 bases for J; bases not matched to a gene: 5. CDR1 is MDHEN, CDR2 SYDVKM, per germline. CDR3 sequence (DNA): TGTGCCAGCACCATCGGACAGGGGGAAGCTTTCTTT. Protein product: CASTIGQGEAFF.

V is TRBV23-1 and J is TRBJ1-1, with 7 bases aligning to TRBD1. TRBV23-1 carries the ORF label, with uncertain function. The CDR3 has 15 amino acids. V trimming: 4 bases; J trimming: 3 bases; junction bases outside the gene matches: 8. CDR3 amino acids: CASSPLGQCDTEAFF. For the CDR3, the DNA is TGCGCCAGCAGTCCCCTGGGACAGTGTGACACTGAAGCTTTCTTT.

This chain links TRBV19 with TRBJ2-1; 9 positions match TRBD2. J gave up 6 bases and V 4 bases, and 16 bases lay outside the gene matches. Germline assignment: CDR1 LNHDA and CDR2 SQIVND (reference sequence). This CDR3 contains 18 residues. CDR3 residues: CASSKAGGAAWVTNEQFF. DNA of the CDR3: TGTGCCAGTAGTAAAGCGGGAGGAGCGGCATGGGTGACCAATGAGCAGTTCTTC.

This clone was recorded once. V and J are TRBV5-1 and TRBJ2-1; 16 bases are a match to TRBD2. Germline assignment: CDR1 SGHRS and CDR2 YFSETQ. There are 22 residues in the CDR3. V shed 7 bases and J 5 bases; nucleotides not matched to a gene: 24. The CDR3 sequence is CASARRGQSGTSGRERDNEQFF. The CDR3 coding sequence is TGCGCCAGCGCCCGAAGAGGCCAATCCGGGACTAGCGGGAGGGAGAGGGACAATGAGCAGTTCTTC. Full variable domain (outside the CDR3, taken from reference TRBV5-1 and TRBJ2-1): KAGVTQTPRYLIKTRGQQVTLSCSPISGHRSVSWYQQTPGQGLQFLFEYFSETQRNKGNFPGRFSGRQFSNSRSEMNVSTLELGDSALYLCASARRGQSGTSGRERDNEQFFGPGTRLTVL.

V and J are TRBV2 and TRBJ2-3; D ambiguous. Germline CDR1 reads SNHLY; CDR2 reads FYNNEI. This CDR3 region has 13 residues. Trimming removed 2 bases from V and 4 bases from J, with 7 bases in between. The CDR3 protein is CASSETPADTQYF. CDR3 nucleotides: TGTGCCAGCAGTGAAACGCCAGCAGATACGCAGTATTTT.

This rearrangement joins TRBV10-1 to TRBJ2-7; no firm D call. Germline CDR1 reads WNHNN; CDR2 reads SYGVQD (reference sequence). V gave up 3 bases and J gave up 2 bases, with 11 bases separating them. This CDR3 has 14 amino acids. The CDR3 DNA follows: TGCGCCAGCAGTGATAGACTTGGAACCTACGAGCAGTACTTC. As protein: CASSDRLGTYEQYF.

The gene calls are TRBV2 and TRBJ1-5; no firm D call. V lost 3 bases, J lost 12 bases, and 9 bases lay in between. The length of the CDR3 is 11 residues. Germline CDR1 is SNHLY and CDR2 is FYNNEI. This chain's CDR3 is CASSEKQNQHF. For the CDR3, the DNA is TGTGCCAGCAGTGAGAAACAGAACCAGCATTTT.

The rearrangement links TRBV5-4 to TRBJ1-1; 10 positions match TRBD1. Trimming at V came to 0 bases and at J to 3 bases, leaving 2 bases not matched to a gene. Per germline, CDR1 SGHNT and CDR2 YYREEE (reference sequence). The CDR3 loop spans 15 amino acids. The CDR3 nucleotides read TGTGCCAGCAGCTTGGGGACAGGGGGAGACACTGAAGCTTTCTTT. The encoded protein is CASSLGTGGDTEAFF. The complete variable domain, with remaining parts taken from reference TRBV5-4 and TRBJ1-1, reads ETGVTQSPTHLIKTRGQQVTLRCSSQSGHNTVSWYQQALGQGPQFIFQYYREEENGRGNFPPRFSGLQFPNYSSELNVNALELDDSALYLCASSLGTGGDTEAFFGQGTRLTVV.

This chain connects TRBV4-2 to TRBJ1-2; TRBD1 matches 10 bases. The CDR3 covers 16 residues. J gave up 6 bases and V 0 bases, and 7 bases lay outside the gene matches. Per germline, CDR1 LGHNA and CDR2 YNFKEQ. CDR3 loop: CASSQDGGTGADGYTF. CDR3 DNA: TGTGCCAGCAGCCAAGACGGAGGGACAGGGGCCGATGGCTACACCTTC.